This T cell receptor beta chain derives from a study of T-cell reconstitution after alpha-beta-depleted transplantation in children. Study results and caveats: Several patients had high TCRbeta diversity at day 60; it came from surviving recipient T cells and thymic progenitors. One year post-transplant, T-cell counts and diversity were largely derived from T cells produced anew. Reports say that about two months after transplant, the alpha-beta T cells came out of several hundred graft clones that had expanded.

It was with unique molecular identifiers that the TCRbeta library was prepared. In TCRdb, the PCR reads were re-called with MiXCR into one record per CDR3 protein. Seen here are 800,000 to 1,000,000 distinct CDR3 sequences, 25% to 30% observed once, and the top ten hold about 28%. Germline V gives CDR1 MNHNS, CDR2 SASEGT. CDR3 size: 15 residues. With 6 bases removed from V and 2 bases from J, the gap between germline ends came to 15 bases. Comments on this clonotype: Antigen unknown.

The sequenced sample was PBMCs, mostly from graft donor cells, obtained 360 days after TCRalphabeta/CD19-depleted stem cell transplant. The sequence came from a boy younger than two who had a stem cell transplant for SCID, so the T cells may come from the graft donor. The chain employs TRBV6-1 and TRBJ2-3; TRBD2 might be the D (6 bases). The CDR3 is CASSDVAGYTDTQYF. In DNA form, the CDR3 reads TGTGCCAGCAGCGACGTGGCGGGGTACACAGATACGCAGTATTTT.